This passage covers 18 T cell receptor beta chains from one sample sequenced in a study of blood T cell repertoires in COVID-19. The repertoire was sequenced with immunoSEQ multiplex PCR; TCRdb's copy has only in-frame clones and lacks some. This sample has a few hundred thousand clones, with 88% found just once. Sample: peripheral blood. All receptors come from a man aged 55-75 years who had recovered from COVID-19.

This clone was found once. This chain joins TRBV7-2 and TRBJ2-7, with D possibly matching TRBD2 (5 bases). CDR1 is SGHTA, CDR2 FQGNSA, per germline. The CDR3 is made up of 15 amino acids. Trimming pared 2 bases from V and 5 bases from J, leaving 16 bases between. In nucleotides, the CDR3 is TGTGCCAGCAGCTTAAGTGGAGCCGGGATCCACGAGCAGTACTTC. The encoded protein is CASSLSGAGIHEQYF.

The chain recombines TRBV7-2 with TRBJ1-2; possibly TRBD1 for D (6 bases). Germline V gene lookup returns CDR1 SGHTA and CDR2 FQGNSA. This CDR3 region has 15 residues. The V end lost 5 bases, the J end lost 0 bases, and 13 bases lay between the germline ends. The CDR3: CASSPATGANYGYTF. CDR3 bases: TGTGCCAGCAGCCCAGCGACAGGAGCTAACTATGGCTACACCTTC.

CDR3 in DNA: TGTGCCAGCAGCGCAGGGGGGTGGTCTGGGGCCAACGTCCTGACTTTC. Protein product: CASSAGGWSGANVLTF. The V call is TRBV9, the J call TRBJ2-6; D may be TRBD1 (7 bases). V was cut by 3 bases and J by 1 base, with 11 bases left in between. CDR3 length: 16 amino acids. Germline CDR1 and CDR2: SGDLS and YYNGEE.

The chain links TRBV9 to TRBJ2-7, with TRBD2 as a possible D gene (5 bases). V lost 0 bases and J 6 bases, leaving 13 bases between the germline ends. CDR3 length: 14 amino acids. The germline V gene has CDR1 SGDLS and CDR2 YYNGEE. The CDR3 loop is CASSVAGREGEQYF. As DNA, the CDR3 is TGTGCCAGCAGCGTAGCAGGCAGAGAGGGCGAGCAGTACTTC.

A word on this clone: This CDR3 is also generated by other DNA sequences in the sample. The rearrangement joins TRBV19 to TRBJ1-1; maybe TRBD1 (6 bases). The CDR3 spans 14 residues. CDR1 and CDR2 from the germline V gene are LNHDA and SQIVND (reference sequence). The V and J ends lost 3 bases and 2 bases respectively, with 10 bases between them. CDR3 residues: CASSIWGQNTEAFF. As DNA, the CDR3 is TGTGCCAGTAGTATTTGGGGACAAAACACTGAAGCTTTCTTT.

This chain connects TRBV9 to TRBJ1-2; the match to TRBD1 covers 9 bases. After removal of 3 bases from V and 12 bases from J, the junction contained 9 bases not matched to a gene. The CDR3 is 13 residues long. The germline CDR1 and CDR2 sequences are SGDLS and YYNGEE. The CDR3 DNA reads as TGTGCCAGCAGCGCACCTGACAGGGGGAGCCACACCTTC. This translates into CASSAPDRGSHTF.

The V gene is TRBV6-5, the J gene TRBJ1-2; D not certain. CDR3 size: 14 residues. Germline values: CDR1 MNHEY, CDR2 SVGAGI. Trimming took 2 bases from V and 0 from J, leaving 7 bases between them. DNA for the CDR3: TGTGCCAGCAGTTACATTTCGTCTAACTATGGCTACACCTTC. This codes for CASSYISSNYGYTF.

This clone occurred once. This chain uses TRBV3-1 (or the pseudogene TRBV3-2) with TRBJ1-4; no definite D call. Trimming stripped 1 base from V and 7 bases from J, with 13 bases between. The CDR3 runs 15 residues. Looked up from germline, CDR1 is LGHDT and CDR2 is YNNKEL (reference sequence). The CDR3 DNA follows: TGTGCCAGCAGCCAAGGCCTAGGGCGGGGTGAAAAACTGTTTTTT. Residues: CASSQGLGRGEKLFF.

This chain links TRBV12-3 or TRBV12-4 with TRBJ1-1; D unclear. The ends were cut back, 3 bases at V and 3 bases at J, with 8 bases in the middle. The CDR3 is 13 amino acids. The CDR3 loop is CASSFEAHTEAFF. CDR3 sequence (DNA): TGTGCCAGCAGTTTTGAGGCGCACACTGAAGCTTTCTTT.

The chain employs TRBV7-8 and TRBJ1-1; 7 nucleotides agree with TRBD1. The J segment lost 0 bases and the V segment lost 5 bases, leaving 6 bases of the junction unmatched. Germline V gives CDR1 SGHVS, CDR2 FQNEAQ. The CDR3 loop spans 15 amino acids. CDR3 DNA sequence: TGTGCCAGCAGCGCCGACAGGGTCATGAACACTGAAGCTTTCTTT. Translated: CASSADRVMNTEAFF.

The rearrangement links TRBV6-6 to TRBJ1-5; D is undetermined. Germline CDR1 and CDR2: MNHNY and SVGAGI (reference sequence). V lost 9 bases to trimming and J lost 0 bases, with 15 bases between them. The CDR3 covers 15 residues. CDR3 coding DNA: TGTGCCAGTCTAGTTTCCGTTTATAGCAATCAGCCCCAGCATTTT. It yields the protein CASLVSVYSNQPQHF.

The rearrangement links TRBV12-5 to TRBJ1-2, with a tentative D call TRBD1 (5 bases). The V end was cut by 6 bases, the J end by 2 bases, with 10 bases between. The CDR3 loop spans 13 amino acids. Germline V lookup: CDR1 LGHNT, CDR2 FRNRAP. Written as DNA, the CDR3 is TGTGCTAGTGGCTCGACAGTAAACTATGGCTACACCTTC. Amino acids: CASGSTVNYGYTF.

The chain recombines TRBV11-3 with TRBJ2-4, with TRBD1 matching over 8 bases. Germline V gene lookup returns CDR1 SGHNT and CDR2 YENEEA. The V segment lost 5 bases and the J segment 6 bases; nucleotides outside the gene matches: 3. There are 13 residues in the CDR3. DNA of the CDR3: TGTGCCAGCAGCCCAGGGGGCTCAAACATTCAGTACTTC. Amino acid sequence: CASSPGGSNIQYF.

CDR3 loop: CASSLRASGGGETQYF. The CDR3 coding sequence is TGCGCCAGCAGCTTGAGGGCTAGCGGGGGCGGTGAGACCCAGTACTTC. This rearrangement joins TRBV5-1 to TRBJ2-5; 10 bases are shared with TRBD2. V trimming: 1 base; J trimming: 5 bases; junction bases outside the gene matches: 8. CDR1 SGHRS and CDR2 YFSETQ come from the germline V gene. The CDR3 is 16 amino acids.

The chain couples TRBV24-1 to TRBJ2-2; D is undetermined. Trimming pared 6 bases from V and 6 bases from J, leaving 13 bases between. CDR1 and CDR2 from the germline V gene are KGHDR and SFDVKD. The CDR3 loop spans 14 amino acids. CDR3 in amino acids: CATSSGPAAGELFF. For the CDR3, the DNA is TGTGCCACCAGTTCCGGCCCGGCGGCCGGGGAGCTGTTTTTT.

In its sample, this clone was seen a few times. This chain joins TRBV5-4 and TRBJ1-1; 9 bases fit TRBD1. V gave up 2 bases and J gave up 1 base; unmatched junction bases: 6. The CDR3 spans 16 residues. Germline V CDR1 and CDR2: SGHNT, YYREEE (reference sequence). The CDR3 nucleotides are TGTGCCAGCAGCTTCCCGGACAGGGGAGGGAACACTGAAGCTTTCTTT. Translation: CASSFPDRGGNTEAFF.

The chain uses TRBV19 and TRBJ1-6; maybe TRBD1 (6 bases). The V gene's germline CDR1 is LNHDA and CDR2 SQIVND (reference sequence). The CDR3 covers 16 residues. V was pared by 6 bases and J by 7 bases, with 19 bases between. DNA of the CDR3: TGTGCCAGTAGGAGGGGGGGGGCAGCTGGAAATTCACCCCTCCACTTT. Its protein is CASRRGGAAGNSPLHF. Full variable domain (missing parts from reference TRBV19 and TRBJ1-6): DGGITQSPKYLFRKEGQNVTLSCEQNLNHDAMYWYRQDPGQGLRLIYYSQIVNDFQKGDIAEGYSVSREKKESFPLTVTSAQKNPTAFYLCASRRGGAAGNSPLHFGNGTRLTVT.

The V gene is TRBV2, the J gene TRBJ2-5, with 12 positions matching TRBD1. Germline V gene lookup returns CDR1 SNHLY and CDR2 FYNNEI. The CDR3 consists of 16 residues. V lost 8 bases, J lost 2 bases, and 9 bases stayed unmatched. CDR3 residues: CASFSPGQGAQETQYF. The CDR3 bases are TGTGCCAGCTTTTCGCCGGGACAGGGGGCTCAAGAGACCCAGTACTTC.